The 17 T cell receptor beta chains reported below all come from one sample, sequenced in a study of tumor T cells in aggressive B-cell lymphoma. The table came from immunoSEQ multiplex PCR; TCRdb's copy has only in-frame clones and leaves some out. The table shows about 3,300 clones, with about nine tenths occurring only once. The specimen sequenced was tumor tissue. Receptor source: an adult with diffuse large B cell lymphoma.

The chain employs TRBV5-4 and TRBJ2-2; 10 nucleotides align to TRBD2. The CDR3 has 15 residues. With V trimmed by 5 bases and J by 3 bases, 4 bases remained unmatched. Germline V lookup: CDR1 SGHNT, CDR2 YYREEE (reference sequence). CDR3 region: CASRTGTSDTGELFF. The CDR3 nucleotides read TGTGCCAGCAGAACCGGGACTAGCGACACCGGGGAGCTGTTTTTT.

About this clone itself: This specimen includes other DNA sequences encoding the same CDR3. The chain combines TRBV9 with TRBJ2-5, with D possibly being TRBD2 (5 bases). The germline gives CDR1 SGDLS, CDR2 YYNGEE. The CDR3 totals 16 residues. The V end lost 3 bases, the J end lost 5 bases, and 20 bases lay between the germline ends. The CDR3 loop is CASSAAGRHPGETQYF. In nucleotides, the CDR3 is TGTGCCAGCAGCGCTGCTGGTCGGCACCCGGGGGAGACCCAGTACTTC.

This chain links TRBV6-5 with TRBJ1-1; no reliable D call. V was shortened by 2 bases and J by 11 bases, with 15 bases between the two germline ends. Germline V gene sequence: CDR1 MNHEY, CDR2 SVGAGI. The length of the CDR3 is 13 residues. The DNA of the CDR3 is TGTGCCAGCAGTTACCCTGGGGTGAGGAGGGCTTTCTTT. Its protein product is CASSYPGVRRAFF.

The chain couples TRBV4-3 to TRBJ2-1; D is unclear. V was cut by 6 bases and J by 2 bases, with 14 bases left in between. Germline CDR1 reads LGHNA; CDR2 reads YSLEER. This CDR3 region has 15 residues. The CDR3 here is CASSRVADPYNEQFF. The DNA for the CDR3 is TGCGCCAGCAGTCGGGTGGCGGATCCCTACAATGAGCAGTTCTTC.

This clone was detected a few times. V and J are TRBV5-4 and TRBJ2-3; the match to TRBD2 covers 8 bases. The junction had 11 bases not matched to a gene; V was cut back by 1 base and J by 4 bases. Germline CDR1 and CDR2: SGHNT and YYREEE (reference sequence). The CDR3 consists of 17 residues. CDR3 region: CASSLSGQREWPDTQYF. In DNA, the CDR3 is TGTGCCAGCAGCTTGTCGGGTCAGCGGGAGTGGCCAGATACGCAGTATTTT.

The chain combines TRBV5-1 with TRBJ2-5, with 10 nucleotides matching TRBD2. Germline CDR1 and CDR2: SGHRS and YFSETQ. Trimming took 2 bases from V and 1 from J; bases not matched to a gene: 5. The CDR3 loop spans 16 amino acids. The CDR3 sequence is CASSFGLAVPQETQYF. The CDR3 DNA sequence: TGCGCCAGCAGCTTTGGACTAGCGGTCCCCCAAGAGACCCAGTACTTC.

This clone was counted a single time. The chain couples TRBV19 to TRBJ1-5; 10 bases map to TRBD1. The CDR3 has 16 residues. With 5 bases clipped from V and 2 bases from J, the junction kept 6 bases outside the gene matches. The germline V gene has CDR1 LNHDA and CDR2 SQIVND (reference sequence). CDR3 DNA: TGTGCCAGTAGTGGCTGGACAGGGGGTGGCAATCAGCCCCAGCATTTT. Amino acid sequence: CASSGWTGGGNQPQHF. Combining the CDR3 with reference TRBV19 and TRBJ1-5 gives the whole variable domain DGGITQSPKYLFRKEGQNVTLSCEQNLNHDAMYWYRQDPGQGLRLIYYSQIVNDFQKGDIAEGYSVSREKKESFPLTVTSAQKNPTAFYLCASSGWTGGGNQPQHFGDGTRLSIL.

This rearrangement joins TRBV19 to TRBJ1-4; tentatively, D is TRBD1 (5 bases). Germline V gene sequence: CDR1 LNHDA, CDR2 SQIVND (reference sequence). V was clipped by 6 bases and J by 4 bases, with 15 bases between them. The CDR3 length is 15 residues. The CDR3 bases are TGTGCCAGTAGCGCCTCAGGGTTTGATAATGAAAAACTGTTTTTT. Translation gives CASSASGFDNEKLFF.

The rearrangement joins TRBV7-9 to TRBJ1-3; no clear D. Trimming took 5 bases from V and 8 from J, leaving 10 bases between them. The germline V gene encodes CDR1 SEHNR and CDR2 FQNEAQ (reference sequence). The CDR3 spans 12 residues. Here the CDR3 DNA reads TGTGCCAGCAGCGACCAACTAGACACCATATATTTT. Translation: CASSDQLDTIYF.

The CDR3 DNA is TGTGCCAGCATCGGAAGGGACAGCTCAGGGACGGAGACCCAGTACTTC. Translation gives CASIGRDSSGTETQYF. This chain uses TRBV25-1 with TRBJ2-5, with 7 bases fitting TRBD1. Germline V CDR1 and CDR2: MGHDK, SYGVNS. V trimming: 7 bases; J trimming: 5 bases; junction bases outside the gene matches: 16. The CDR3 has 16 amino acids. The whole variable domain, filled in from reference TRBV25-1 and TRBJ2-5, reads EADIYQTPRYLVIGTGKKITLECSQTMGHDKMYWYQQDPGMELHLIHYSYGVNSTEKGDLSSESTVSRIRTEHFPLTLESARPSHTSQYLCASIGRDSSGTETQYFGPGTRLLVL.

The count of this clone is one. The gene calls are TRBV5-1 and TRBJ1-1; TRBD1 might be the D (6 bases). The CDR3 loop spans 16 amino acids. Trimming cost V 0 bases and J 0 bases, with 12 bases left between them. Per germline, CDR1 SGHRS and CDR2 YFSETQ. CDR3 bases: TGCGCCAGCAGCTTGGACATGGACAGAGTGAACACTGAAGCTTTCTTT. Its translation: CASSLDMDRVNTEAFF.

This clone was seen more than once but under ten times. The chain uses TRBV28 and TRBJ2-3; maybe TRBD2 (6 bases). Germline lookup yields CDR1 MDHEN and CDR2 SYDVKM. V lost 2 bases to trimming and J lost 4 bases, with 13 bases between them. The CDR3 extends over 15 amino acids. CDR3 nucleotides: TGTGCCAGCAGTTTAATAGGACTATTTTCAGATACGCAGTATTTT. Protein sequence: CASSLIGLFSDTQYF. Based on the CDR3 plus reference TRBV28 and TRBJ2-3, the full variable domain is DVKVTQSSRYLVKRTGEKVFLECVQDMDHENMFWYRQDPGLGLRLIYFSYDVKMKEKGDIPEGYSVSREKKERFSLILESASTNQTSMYLCASSLIGLFSDTQYFGPGTRLTVL.

This sequence joins TRBV7-6 and TRBJ2-7; 8 nucleotides agree with TRBD1. V shed 3 bases and J 2 bases; nucleotides not matched to a gene: 12. CDR3 length: 17 residues. Germline values: CDR1 SGHVS, CDR2 FNYEAQ. CDR3 residues: CASSLRTGPINTYEQYF. CDR3 nucleotide sequence: TGTGCCAGCAGCTTGAGGACAGGGCCAATTAACACCTACGAGCAGTACTTC.

The J gene is TRBJ2-7, the V gene TRBV29-1; 8 bases match TRBD2. The CDR3 has 13 residues. CDR1 SQVTM and CDR2 ANQGSEA come from the germline V gene. V lost 7 bases to trimming and J lost 1 base; unmatched junction nucleotides: 6. The CDR3 spells CSGPERGSYEQYF. DNA for the CDR3: TGCAGCGGGCCTGAGCGGGGGTCCTACGAGCAGTACTTC.

This sequence joins TRBV15 and TRBJ2-1; 7 positions match TRBD1. This CDR3 spans 13 amino acids. Germline trimming cut 4 bases from V and 6 bases from J; bases unmatched to any gene: 3. Per the germline V gene, CDR1 is LNHNV and CDR2 is YYDKDF (reference sequence). The CDR3 loop reads CATSKDRRNEQFF. The CDR3 coding sequence is TGTGCCACCAGCAAGGACAGGCGCAATGAGCAGTTCTTC.

This chain joins TRBV7-9 and TRBJ2-5; D may be TRBD2 (7 bases). Germline lookup yields CDR1 SEHNR and CDR2 FQNEAQ (reference sequence). The CDR3 extends over 15 amino acids. The V end lost 3 bases, the J end lost 2 bases, and 13 bases lay between the germline ends. Here the CDR3 reads CASSFGGLGQETQYF. CDR3 nucleotides: TGTGCCAGCAGCTTCGGGGGGCTGGGGCAAGAGACCCAGTACTTC. Full variable domain (outside the CDR3, taken from reference TRBV7-9 and TRBJ2-5): DTGVSQNPRHKITKRGQNVTFRCDPISEHNRLYWYRQTLGQGPEFLTYFQNEAQLEKSRLLSDRFSAERPKGSFSTLEIQRTEQGDSAMYLCASSFGGLGQETQYFGPGTRLLVL.

This chain joins TRBV9 and TRBJ2-7; 7 positions match TRBD2. Germline CDR1 is SGDLS and CDR2 is YYNGEE. Germline trimming cut 4 bases from V and 0 bases from J; bases unmatched to any gene: 7. The CDR3 sequence is 15 residues long. The CDR3 protein is CASSLGTTSSYEQYF. CDR3 coding DNA: TGTGCCAGCAGCCTCGGGACTACCAGCTCCTACGAGCAGTACTTC.